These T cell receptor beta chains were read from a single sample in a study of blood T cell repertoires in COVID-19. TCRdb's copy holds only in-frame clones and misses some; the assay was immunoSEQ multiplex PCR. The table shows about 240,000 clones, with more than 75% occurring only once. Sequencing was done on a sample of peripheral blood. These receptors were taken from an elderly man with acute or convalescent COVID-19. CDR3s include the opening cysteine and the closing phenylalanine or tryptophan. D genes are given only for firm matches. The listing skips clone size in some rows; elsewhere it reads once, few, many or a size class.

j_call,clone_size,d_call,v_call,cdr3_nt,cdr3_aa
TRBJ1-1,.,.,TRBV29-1,TGCAGCGTTGAAATGACACTGCTTTACGGAGCTTTCTTT,CSVEMTLLYGAFF
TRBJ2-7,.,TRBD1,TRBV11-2,TGTGCCAGCAGCTTAGATTTGGACAGGGAACCCGAGCAGTACTTC,CASSLDLDREPEQYF
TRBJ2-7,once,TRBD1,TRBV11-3,TGTGCCAGCAGCCGGACAGGGAACCACGAGCAGTACTTC,CASSRTGNHEQYF
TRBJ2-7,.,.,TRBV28,TGTGCCAGCCCTTGGGGGCGGTTCGGGGAAAGCTCCTACGAGCAGTACTTC,CASPWGRFGESSYEQYF
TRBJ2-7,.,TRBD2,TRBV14,TGTGCCAGCAGCCCGCTGGGGACTAGCGGGGGCCCCAGTTCCTACGAGCAGTACTTC,CASSPLGTSGGPSSYEQYF
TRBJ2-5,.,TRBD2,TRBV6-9,TGTGCCAGCACCGGGACTAGACGCGAGACCCAGTACTTC,CASTGTRRETQYF
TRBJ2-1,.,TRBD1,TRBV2,TGTGCCAGCAGTGAAGCGGGACAGGGTTACAATGAGCAGTTCTTC,CASSEAGQGYNEQFF
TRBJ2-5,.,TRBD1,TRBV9,TGTGCCAGCAGCCCTAACCCGGGACAGGGTGCCCAGTACTTC,CASSPNPGQGAQYF
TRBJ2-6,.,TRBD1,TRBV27,TGTGCCAGCAGTGCCTCCGGGACAGCCTTCTCTGGGGCCAACGTCCTGACTTTC,CASSASGTAFSGANVLTF
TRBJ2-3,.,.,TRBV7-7,TGTGCTAGCAGCCCAAACGGAGTGGGAGGTGATACGCAGTATTTT,CASSPNGVGGDTQYF
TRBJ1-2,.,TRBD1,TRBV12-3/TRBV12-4,TGTGCCAGCAGTTTAGAGGACAGGGGTGGCTACACCTTC,CASSLEDRGGYTF
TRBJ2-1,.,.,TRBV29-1,TGCAGCGTTGGGGGAGCCAATGAGCAGTTCTTC,CSVGGANEQFF
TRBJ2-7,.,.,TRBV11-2,TGTGCCAGCAGCTTCGTCGTCGGAGCCTACGAGCAGTACTTC,CASSFVVGAYEQYF
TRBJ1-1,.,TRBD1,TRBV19,TGTGCCAGTAGTCCCAGACAGGGGGCGCGCACTGAAGCTTTCTTT,CASSPRQGARTEAFF
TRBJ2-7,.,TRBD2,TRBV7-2,TGTGCCAGCAGCCACCTCGTTGGGGAGGGGTTTACCTACGAGCAGTACTTC,CASSHLVGEGFTYEQYF
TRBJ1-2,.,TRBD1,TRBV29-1,TGCAGCGTTGAAGTTGGGACAGGGGGCAGAAGGGGCTACACCTTC,CSVEVGTGGRRGYTF
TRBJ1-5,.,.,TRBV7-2,TGTGCCAGCAGCCCAGTTCAACAGCCCCAGCATTTT,CASSPVQQPQHF
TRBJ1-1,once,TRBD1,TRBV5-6,TGTGCCAGCAGCTTGACAGGGGTGAACACTGAAGCTTTCTTT,CASSLTGVNTEAFF
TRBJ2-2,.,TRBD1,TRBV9,TGTGCCAGCAGCCTCCTAGAGGGCAGGGGGCACACCGGGGAGCTGTTTTTT,CASSLLEGRGHTGELFF
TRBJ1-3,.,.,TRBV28,TGTGCCAGCAGTTACACACGGGGGGGGCCGAGCTCTGGAAACACCATATATTTT,CASSYTRGGPSSGNTIYF
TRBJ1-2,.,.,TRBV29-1,TGCAGCGTTGATGGAGCGGGGGCAGGGAGCTATGGCTACACCTTC,CSVDGAGAGSYGYTF
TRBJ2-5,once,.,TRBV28,TGTGCCAGCAAGCAAACAGGGATAGAGACCCAGTACTTC,CASKQTGIETQYF
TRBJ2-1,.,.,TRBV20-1,TGCAGTGCTAGTGAGGGGCCCACACGCCACCTCTCTCCAATCGAGCAGTTCTTC,CSASEGPTRHLSPIEQFF
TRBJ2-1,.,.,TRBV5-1,TGCGCCAGCAGCTCTCAGACAGGAATGCTCAATGAGCAGTTCTTC,CASSSQTGMLNEQFF
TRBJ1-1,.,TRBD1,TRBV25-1,TGTGCCAGCAGTGAATATGGAACAGGGGAGGAAGCTTTCTTT,CASSEYGTGEEAFF
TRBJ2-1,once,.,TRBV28,TGTGCCAGCAGTCTAAAACCTAGGAATGAGCAGTTCTTC,CASSLKPRNEQFF
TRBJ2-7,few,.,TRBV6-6,TGTGCCAGCATCGGTTCTTCTTTATCCTACGAGCAGTACTTC,CASIGSSLSYEQYF
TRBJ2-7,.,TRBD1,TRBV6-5,TGTGCCAGCAGTCTGACAGGGGCACCCTACGAGCAGTACTTC,CASSLTGAPYEQYF
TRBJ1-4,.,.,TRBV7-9,TGTGCCAGCAGCTTAGACACCCGGAGGGAACTGTTTTTT,CASSLDTRRELFF
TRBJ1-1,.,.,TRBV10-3,TGTGCTTGCGCGAACCCGAACACTGAAGCTTTCTTT,CACANPNTEAFF
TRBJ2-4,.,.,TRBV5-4,TGTGCCAGCAGCTCAGCAGGGCAGGGTGCCAAAAACATTCAGTACTTC,CASSSAGQGAKNIQYF
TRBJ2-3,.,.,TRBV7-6,TGTGCCAGCAGCCCGAGGACAGCGTCAGATACGCAGTATTTT,CASSPRTASDTQYF
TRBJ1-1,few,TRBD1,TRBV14,TGTGCCAGCAGCCAAGATCGGACAGGTGAAGCTTTCTTT,CASSQDRTGEAFF
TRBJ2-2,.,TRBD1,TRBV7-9,TGTGCCAGCAGTCGGACAGGGGGTTCCGGGGAGCTGTTTTTT,CASSRTGGSGELFF
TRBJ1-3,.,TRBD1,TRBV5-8,TGTGCCAGCAGCTTGGAGGGGGCTTCTGGAAACACCATATATTTT,CASSLEGASGNTIYF
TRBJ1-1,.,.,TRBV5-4,TGTGCCAGCAGCTATAGATCCGGCACTGAAGCTTTCTTT,CASSYRSGTEAFF
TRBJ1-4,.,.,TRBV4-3,TGCGCCAGCAGCCAAGGACTTGCAACTAATGAAAAACTGTTTTTT,CASSQGLATNEKLFF
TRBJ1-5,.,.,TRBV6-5,TGTGCCAGCGGGAGGCAGGGCCTCAATCAGCCCCAGCATTTT,CASGRQGLNQPQHF
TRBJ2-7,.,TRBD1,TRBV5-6,TGTGCCAGCACCCTGACAGGGGCCTACGAGCAGTACTTC,CASTLTGAYEQYF
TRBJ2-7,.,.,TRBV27,TGTGCCAGCAGTTATGGGGGCAGGAGCTCCTACGAGCAGTACTTC,CASSYGGRSSYEQYF
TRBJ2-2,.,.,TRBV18,TGTGCCAGCTCACCCCTTGAGGTGTTCGGTGGCACCGGGGAGCTGTTTTTT,CASSPLEVFGGTGELFF
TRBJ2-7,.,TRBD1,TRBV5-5,TGTGCCAGCAATCTCCTGGGACAGGGAGTCTACGAGCAGTACTTC,CASNLLGQGVYEQYF
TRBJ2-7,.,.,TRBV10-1,TGCGCCAGCAGTGAAGTGGGGCCCTACGAGCAGTACTTC,CASSEVGPYEQYF
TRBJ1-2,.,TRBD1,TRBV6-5,TGTGCCAGCAGTCCAACCGGACAGGTCAACTATGGCTACACCTTC,CASSPTGQVNYGYTF
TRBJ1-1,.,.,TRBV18,TGTGCCAGCTCACAAAGCGGGACGACGAACACTGAAGCTTTCTTT,CASSQSGTTNTEAFF
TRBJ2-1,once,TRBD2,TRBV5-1,TGCGCCAGCAGCTTAGGGACTAGCGGATACAATGAGCAGTTCTTC,CASSLGTSGYNEQFF
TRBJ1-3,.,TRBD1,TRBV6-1,TGTGCCAGCAGTGAAACCGGCAGGGGGAACTCTGGAAACACCATATATTTT,CASSETGRGNSGNTIYF
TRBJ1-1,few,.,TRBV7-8,TGTGCCAGCAGCTTAGCGGACAGAAAAGCTTTCTTT,CASSLADRKAFF
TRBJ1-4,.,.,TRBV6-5,TGTGCCAGCAGCCTCGGGAGGCTGGGTGAAAAACTGTTTTTT,CASSLGRLGEKLFF
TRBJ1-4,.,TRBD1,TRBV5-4,TGTGCCAGCAGTTTTACAGGGGGCGCGGCTAATGAAAAACTGTTTTTT,CASSFTGGAANEKLFF
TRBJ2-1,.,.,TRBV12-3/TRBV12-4,TGTGCCAGCAGTCTTCTCATGGAGGGGGAGCAGTTCTTC,CASSLLMEGEQFF
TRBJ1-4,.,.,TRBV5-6,TGTGCCAGCAGCTTGGAACAGGGAATAACAACTAATGAAAAACTGTTTTTT,CASSLEQGITTNEKLFF
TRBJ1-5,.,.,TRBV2,TGTGCCAGCAGTGCTGACAGTGTTAGCAATCAGCCCCAGCATTTT,CASSADSVSNQPQHF
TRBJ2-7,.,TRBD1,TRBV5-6,TGTGCCAGCAGCATACAGGGGGCGGTATACGAGCAGTACTTC,CASSIQGAVYEQYF
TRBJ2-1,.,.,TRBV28,TGTGCCAGCAGTTCTACAGGGAGCTCCTACAATGAGCAGTTCTTC,CASSSTGSSYNEQFF